Following are 22 T cell receptor beta chains from one sample sequenced in a study of T cell repertoires in cytomegalovirus infection. TCRdb re-derived calls from the reads in MiXCR, one entry per CDR3 protein. The sample holds about 160,000 distinct CDR3 sequences, roughly 20% seen once. The antigens these receptors bind are not known. The sample consisted of CD8+ T cells from cultured PBMCs, taken from culture after CMV antigen stimulation. The receptors shown here come from a human donor in good health (CMV status not recorded). Some clones in this sample may be carry-over from other donors' samples.

At least ten counts were recorded for this clonotype. The chain combines TRBV7-2 with TRBJ1-5; D uncertain. CDR1 and CDR2 (germline): SGHTA, FQGNSA. V dropped 0 bases and J dropped 3 bases, with 3 bases sitting between them. This CDR3 has 13 amino acids. The CDR3 region is CASSLAPNQPQHF. In nucleotides, the CDR3 is TGTGCCAGCAGCTTAGCGCCCAATCAGCCCCAGCATTTT.

In this sample, this clonotype turned up a few times. The CDR3 sequence is CAWSVGAGRAEAFF. CDR3 DNA: TGTGCCTGGAGTGTAGGGGCAGGGAGAGCTGAAGCTTTCTTT. J is TRBJ1-1 and V is TRBV30; tentatively, D is TRBD1 (5 bases). V was shortened by 0 bases and J by 6 bases, with 14 bases between the two germline ends. Germline V gives CDR1 GTSNPN, CDR2 SVGIG (reference sequence). CDR3 length: 14 residues. Supplemented by reference TRBV30 and TRBJ1-1, the full variable domain reads SQTIHQWPATLVQPVGSPLSLECTVEGTSNPNLYWYRQAAGRGLQLLFYSVGIGQISSEVPQNLSASRPQDRQFILSSKKLLLSDSGFYLCAWSVGAGRAEAFFGQGTRLTVV.

This clonotype came up a few times. V usage is TRBV11-2 and J usage is TRBJ2-1, with 13 bases lining up with TRBD2. The germline CDR1 and CDR2 sequences are SGHAT and FQNNGV. V shed 3 bases, J shed 7 bases, and the junction held 3 bases outside the gene matches. The CDR3 totals 15 residues. The CDR3 sequence: CASSLTSGGSNEQFF. CDR3 coding DNA: TGTGCCAGCAGCTTGACTAGCGGGGGGTCAAATGAGCAGTTCTTC. The variable domain in full, with the rest retrieved from reference TRBV11-2 and TRBJ2-1, is EAGVAQSPRYKIIEKRQSVAFWCNPISGHATLYWYQQILGQGPKLLIQFQNNGVVDDSQLPKDRFSAERLKGVDSTLKIQPAKLEDSAVYLCASSLTSGGSNEQFFGPGTRLTVL.

The V call is TRBV12-3 or TRBV12-4, the J call TRBJ1-1; D is unresolved. CDR3 length: 14 residues. V shed 2 bases and J shed 4 bases, with 11 bases lying between them. The CDR3 nucleotides are TGTGCCAGCAGTTTAAGTTTTGCGGGCACTGAAGCTTTCTTT. This gives the protein CASSLSFAGTEAFF.

Only a few counts were recorded for this clonotype. The chain carries TRBV6-5 and TRBJ1-1; D gene ambiguous. This CDR3 region has 15 residues. Germline values: CDR1 MNHEY, CDR2 SVGAGI. V was pared by 2 bases and J by 0 bases, with 10 bases between. The CDR3 DNA follows: TGTGCCAGCAGTTACGGGAGGGCGTTGAACACTGAAGCTTTCTTT. This translates into CASSYGRALNTEAFF.

The chain couples TRBV7-6 to TRBJ2-3; D gene uncertain. The CDR3 length is 10 residues. Trimming removed 8 bases at V and 1 base at J, with 1 base between. The germline V gene has CDR1 SGHVS and CDR2 FNYEAQ. CDR3 residues: CASRTDTQYF. DNA of the CDR3: TGTGCCAGCCGCACAGATACGCAGTATTTT.

This CDR3 is CATSDATGVLDYGYTF. In DNA, the CDR3 is TGTGCCACCAGTGATGCGACAGGGGTGTTGGACTATGGCTACACCTTC. The J gene is TRBJ1-2, the V gene TRBV24-1; the match to TRBD1 covers 8 bases. The ends lost 3 bases at V and 3 bases at J; junction bases unmatched: 8. CDR1 KGHDR and CDR2 SFDVKD come from the germline V gene. This CDR3 spans 16 amino acids.

This clonotype has only a few counts. The genes are TRBV2 and TRBJ2-2; 8 nucleotides agree with TRBD1. Losses at the gene ends were 9 bases for V and 2 bases for J; bases not matched to a gene: 2. Germline V CDR1 and CDR2: SNHLY, FYNNEI. The CDR3 is made up of 13 amino acids. CDR3 coding DNA: TGTGCCAGAGGACAGGGTAACACCGGGGAGCTGTTTTTT. This codes for CARGQGNTGELFF.

The CDR3 DNA sequence: TGTGCCAGCAGCTCACGGGGGAATACTTACAATGAGCAGTTCTTC. It translates to CASSSRGNTYNEQFF. This chain links TRBV7-2 with TRBJ2-1, with a weak D call TRBD2 (6 bases). Germline V gives CDR1 SGHTA, CDR2 FQGNSA. Trimming pared 4 bases from V and 4 bases from J, leaving 14 bases between. The CDR3 has 15 amino acids.

V gene TRBV29-1 combines with J gene TRBJ1-1; D unclear. The CDR3 consists of 15 residues. The V gene's germline CDR1 is SQVTM and CDR2 ANQGSEA. Trimming pared 3 bases from V and 0 bases from J, leaving 14 bases between. CDR3 amino acids: CSVEVTEDLNTEAFF. DNA of the CDR3: TGCAGCGTTGAGGTAACAGAGGACCTGAACACTGAAGCTTTCTTT.

The rearrangement joins TRBV11-2 to TRBJ2-3; TRBD2 matches at 11 bases. Germline V gives CDR1 SGHAT, CDR2 FQNNGV. The V gene end was trimmed by 5 bases and the J gene end by 4 bases; junction bases not matched to a gene: 8. CDR3 length: 16 residues. Written as DNA, the CDR3 is TGTGCCAGCAGCCTACTAGCGGGGGAGCTCTCAGATACGCAGTATTTT. As protein: CASSLLAGELSDTQYF.

This rearrangement joins TRBV4-3 to TRBJ2-4; 8 bases are a match to TRBD1. In germline, CDR1 is LGHNA, CDR2 YSLEER. Trimming cost V 2 bases and J 4 bases; bases outside gene matches: 4. The CDR3 has 15 residues. The CDR3 DNA is TGCGCCAGCAGCCAATCGGACAGGGCTAAAAACATTCAGTACTTC. This sequence encodes CASSQSDRAKNIQYF.

The chain uses TRBV27 and TRBJ2-2, with D perhaps matching TRBD1 or TRBD2 (6 bases each). This CDR3 region has 17 residues. V was trimmed by 2 bases and J by 4 bases, leaving 17 bases between them. Germline V lookup: CDR1 MNHEY, CDR2 SMNVEV (reference sequence). CDR3 sequence reads: CASSLHKGEVGTGELFF. The CDR3 bases are TGTGCCAGCAGTTTACATAAGGGGGAGGTGGGCACCGGGGAGCTGTTTTTT.

The V gene is TRBV7-9, the J gene TRBJ1-5, with D possibly being TRBD1 (6 bases). Germline assignment: CDR1 SEHNR and CDR2 FQNEAQ (reference sequence). The CDR3 loop spans 14 amino acids. V lost 5 bases to trimming and J lost 1 base, with 9 bases between them. The CDR3 nucleotides are TGTGCCAGCAGCATAACAGGGAGCAATCAGCCCCAGCATTTT. Its protein product is CASSITGSNQPQHF.

Only a few counts were recorded for this clonotype. The V gene is TRBV19, the J gene TRBJ1-1, with 9 bases that match TRBD1. CDR3 length equals 15 residues. The V gene end was trimmed by 3 bases and the J gene end by 7 bases; junction bases not matched to a gene: 9. The germline V gene encodes CDR1 LNHDA and CDR2 SQIVND (reference sequence). In DNA form, the CDR3 reads TGTGCCAGTAGTATCCCCGGGACAGGGAAGATTGAAGCTTTCTTT. This encodes CASSIPGTGKIEAFF.

This clonotype was counted only a few times. The CDR3 protein is CSARGERGNEKLFF. CDR3 nucleotide sequence: TGCAGTGCTAGAGGGGAGCGGGGAAATGAAAAACTGTTTTTT. The chain is built from TRBV20-1 and TRBJ1-4, with D uncertain. This CDR3 contains 14 residues. V was cut by 1 base and J by 5 bases, with 11 bases left in between. In germline, CDR1 is DFQATT, CDR2 SNEGSKA (reference sequence).

This clonotype was observed a few times. This chain joins TRBV7-2 and TRBJ2-2; 11 positions match TRBD1. CDR3 length equals 17 residues. Trimming cost V 4 bases and J 0 bases; bases outside gene matches: 4. Germline CDR1 reads SGHTA; CDR2 reads FQGNSA. The CDR3 bases are TGTGCCAGCAGCTCTCGGACAGGGGGCGCGAACACCGGGGAGCTGTTTTTT. This gives the protein CASSSRTGGANTGELFF.

The table lists this clonotype with a few counts. This chain connects TRBV19 to TRBJ1-1; D not resolved. CDR3 length: 15 residues. Trimming cost V 1 base and J 6 bases, with 15 bases left between them. Germline CDR1 reads LNHDA; CDR2 reads SQIVND (reference sequence). CDR3 loop: CASSIARGPPSEAFF. In nucleotides, the CDR3 is TGTGCCAGTAGTATAGCACGCGGCCCCCCTTCTGAAGCTTTCTTT.

This clonotype was observed a handful of times. This chain connects TRBV27 to TRBJ2-3; 8 nucleotides align to TRBD2. V lost 3 bases and J lost 1; bases outside the gene matches: 12. The CDR3 sequence is 18 residues long. The germline V gene has CDR1 MNHEY and CDR2 SMNVEV (reference sequence). Here the CDR3 reads CASSFYPLRGVGTDTQYF. The CDR3, as DNA: TGTGCCAGCAGTTTCTACCCGCTGCGGGGGGTGGGCACAGATACGCAGTATTTT.

This clonotype was observed a few times. The DNA of the CDR3 is TGTGCCAGCAGCCCAACGGGACCTGGAACTGAAGCTTTCTTT. This codes for CASSPTGPGTEAFF. The chain employs TRBV7-2 and TRBJ1-1; D may be TRBD1 (5 bases). In germline, CDR1 is SGHTA, CDR2 FQGNSA. The V end lost 5 bases, the J end lost 5 bases, and 15 bases lay between the germline ends. The CDR3 has 14 residues.

This chain joins TRBV19 and TRBJ2-2; D is tentatively TRBD1 or TRBD2 (5 bases each). Looked up from germline, CDR1 is LNHDA and CDR2 is SQIVND (reference sequence). The length of the CDR3 is 14 residues. Trimming cost V 9 bases and J 9 bases, with 20 bases left between them. The CDR3 DNA reads as TGTGCCAGCACAGGATACGGGAACAGCCGGGAGCTGTTTTTT. Its protein is CASTGYGNSRELFF.

This clonotype was seen a handful of times. This chain uses TRBV7-2 with TRBJ2-5; 9 nucleotides agree with TRBD1. From germline, CDR1 is SGHTA and CDR2 FQGNSA. The length of the CDR3 is 15 residues. V was pared by 5 bases and J by 3 bases, with 7 bases of the junction left unmatched. CDR3 in amino acids: CASSPTQGAEETQYF. The CDR3, as DNA: TGTGCCAGCAGCCCCACACAGGGGGCCGAAGAGACCCAGTACTTC.